A single sample gave rise to the 32 T cell receptor beta chains below, sequenced in a study of CD8 T cells in ankylosing spondylitis. Study-wide findings and caveats: What seemed typical of ankylosing spondylitis blood was a TCR beta motif built from about eight highly homologous variants.

Each CDR3 protein is one row after TCRdb ran MiXCR on the 5' RACE reads. The profile shows a few hundred thousand distinct CDR3 sequences, around 24% of them singletons. No antigen is known for these receptors. The source material was blood, either unsorted or a sorted T cell fraction (not recorded which). The receptors come from a male donor with ankylosing spondylitis.

The chain couples TRBV5-1 to TRBJ1-2; D is undetermined. The germline gives CDR1 SGHRS, CDR2 YFSETQ. The CDR3 has 15 amino acids. Trimming took 1 base from V and 1 from J, leaving 11 bases between them. Here the CDR3 DNA reads TGCGCCAGCAGCTTGACAGCGTCTGGTAACTATGGCTACACCTTC. Translated, it gives CASSLTASGNYGYTF.

This clonotype was observed a few times. The chain employs TRBV5-1 and TRBJ1-2, with 11 bases matching TRBD1. The CDR3 loop spans 15 amino acids. V lost 4 bases to trimming and J lost 7 bases; unmatched junction nucleotides: 9. Germline CDR1 SGHRS, CDR2 YFSETQ. CDR3 coding DNA: TGCGCCAGCAGCCCCCTACCCGGACAGGGGGCTGGCTACACCTTC. This encodes CASSPLPGQGAGYTF. The entire variable domain, with the rest obtained from reference TRBV5-1 and TRBJ1-2, is as follows: KAGVTQTPRYLIKTRGQQVTLSCSPISGHRSVSWYQQTPGQGLQFLFEYFSETQRNKGNFPGRFSGRQFSNSRSEMNVSTLELGDSALYLCASSPLPGQGAGYTFGSGTRLTVV.

The chain employs TRBV6-1 and TRBJ2-3, with a possible D match to TRBD1 (5 bases). The length of the CDR3 is 16 residues. V shed 5 bases and J shed 1 base, with 16 bases lying between them. Germline assignment: CDR1 MNHNS and CDR2 SASEGT. DNA of the CDR3: TGTGCCAGCAGTCTCCGGACGTTAGGGGGCACAGATACGCAGTATTTT. This codes for CASSLRTLGGTDTQYF.

The V and J genes are TRBV14 and TRBJ2-7, with 13 nucleotides matching TRBD2. With 3 bases clipped from V and 3 bases from J, the junction kept 5 bases outside the gene matches. The germline V gene has CDR1 SGHDN and CDR2 FVKESK. This CDR3 spans 16 amino acids. Here the CDR3 DNA reads TGTGCCAGCAGCCATGGGGGACTAGCGGGATACTACGAGCAGTACTTC. As protein: CASSHGGLAGYYEQYF.

The rearrangement uses TRBV2 and TRBJ2-3, with D maybe TRBD2 (5 bases). Germline V gene data show CDR1 as SNHLY and CDR2 as FYNNEI. CDR3 size: 13 residues. Trimming shortened V by 8 bases and J by 2 bases, and 11 bases separated the two germline ends. The CDR3 coding sequence is TGTGCCAGCGAAGTGGGAGTCACAGATACGCAGTATTTT. This sequence encodes CASEVGVTDTQYF.

This clonotype was observed a few times. V usage is TRBV10-3 and J usage is TRBJ1-1; D possibly corresponds to TRBD1 (5 bases). Germline CDR1 is ENHRY and CDR2 is SYGVKD. This CDR3 spans 14 amino acids. The V end lost 6 bases, the J end lost 6 bases, and 17 bases lay between the germline ends. The CDR3 DNA sequence: TGTGCCATCAGCCCAGGGCTCGGATCCGCTGAAGCTTTCTTT. As protein: CAISPGLGSAEAFF.

This chain uses TRBV15 with TRBJ2-2; unclear D gene. The CDR3 is 13 residues long. Germline CDR1 and CDR2: LNHNV and YYDKDF (reference sequence). V lost 1 base and J lost 6, with 6 bases in between. CDR3 nucleotide sequence: TGTGCCACCAGCAGAGTAGGGTCCGGGGAGCTGTTTTTT. Its protein is CATSRVGSGELFF.

The gene calls are TRBV29-1 and TRBJ1-1; D unclear. Trimming stripped 7 bases from V and 1 base from J, with 16 bases between. This CDR3 is built from 14 residues. Germline V gene data show CDR1 as SQVTM and CDR2 as ANQGSEA. The CDR3 DNA reads as TGCAGCGCCCTCGAGGTCTGGGGGAACACTGAAGCTTTCTTT. Translation: CSALEVWGNTEAFF.

This sequence joins TRBV5-1 and TRBJ1-1, with D tentatively TRBD1 (6 bases). CDR3 length: 18 residues. The V gene's germline CDR1 is SGHRS and CDR2 YFSETQ. The ends were cut back, 4 bases at V and 0 bases at J, with 22 bases in the middle. The CDR3 DNA follows: TGCGCCAGCAGCCCCGCGGACAGACTATCCAGATTGAACACTGAAGCTTTCTTT. This sequence encodes CASSPADRLSRLNTEAFF.

There are a few counts of this clonotype. The CDR3 sequence is CASREQIVNQPQHF. CDR3 bases: TGTGCCAGCAGGGAACAGATAGTCAATCAGCCCCAGCATTTT. The V and J genes are TRBV6-1 and TRBJ1-5, with unresolved D. V was trimmed by 6 bases and J by 3 bases, leaving 12 bases between them. The length of the CDR3 is 14 residues. Per the germline V gene, CDR1 is MNHNS and CDR2 is SASEGT.

This clonotype was counted a few times. The rearrangement links TRBV6-2 or TRBV6-3 to TRBJ2-5, with 7 bases that match TRBD1. V dropped 2 bases and J dropped 5; count of bases not matched to a gene: 14. Looked up from germline, CDR1 is MNHEY and CDR2 is SVGEGT. The CDR3 is 17 residues long. The CDR3: CASSYGGLGQISETQYF. CDR3 sequence (DNA): TGTGCCAGCAGTTACGGCGGTTTGGGACAGATATCGGAGACCCAGTACTTC.

The V call is TRBV6-1, the J call TRBJ2-6; D is ambiguous. The CDR3 runs 13 residues. Germline lookup yields CDR1 MNHNS and CDR2 SASEGT. The V and J ends lost 9 bases and 0 bases respectively, with 6 bases between them. The CDR3 DNA follows: TGTGCCAGTCTCCGCTCTGGGGCCAACGTCCTGACTTTC. Its protein is CASLRSGANVLTF.

In its sample, this clonotype was seen a few times. The rearrangement uses TRBV12-3 or TRBV12-4 and TRBJ1-2; 7 bases agree with TRBD1. V lost 7 bases, J lost 2 bases, and 4 bases stayed unmatched. The CDR3 runs to 13 residues. The CDR3 coding sequence is TGTGCCAGCATGAGGACAGGCAACTATGGCTACACCTTC. This sequence encodes CASMRTGNYGYTF.

The chain has TRBV6-2 or TRBV6-3 and TRBJ2-7; 11 nucleotides line up with TRBD2. The CDR3 runs to 16 residues. The germline gives CDR1 MNHEY, CDR2 SVGEGT. The ends lost 0 bases at V and 4 bases at J; junction bases unmatched: 5. The CDR3 spells CASSYSTSGNLYEQYF. Here the CDR3 DNA reads TGTGCCAGCAGTTACTCGACTAGCGGGAATTTGTACGAGCAGTACTTC.

There are a few counts of this clonotype. This sequence joins TRBV12-3 or TRBV12-4 and TRBJ2-3; D is perhaps TRBD2 (6 bases). The V end lost 8 bases, the J end lost 2 bases, and 11 bases lay between the germline ends. This CDR3 has 13 amino acids. The CDR3 loop is CASGWGDTDTQYF. For the CDR3, the DNA is TGTGCCAGCGGCTGGGGGGACACAGATACGCAGTATTTT.

This clonotype was found a few times. The chain joins TRBV2 to TRBJ2-7; D uncertain. The V end lost 7 bases, the J end lost 1 base, and 5 bases lay between the germline ends. The germline gives CDR1 SNHLY, CDR2 FYNNEI. CDR3 length: 11 residues. The CDR3 nucleotides read TGTGCCAGCAAAATTTCCTACGAGCAGTACTTC. Translated, it gives CASKISYEQYF.

CDR3 region: CSARGGSGASYEQYF. DNA of the CDR3: TGCAGTGCTAGAGGAGGTAGCGGGGCCTCCTACGAGCAGTACTTC. The genes are TRBV20-1 and TRBJ2-7; the match to TRBD2 covers 8 bases. CDR3 length: 15 residues. Germline assignment: CDR1 DFQATT and CDR2 SNEGSKA (reference sequence). V was pared by 1 base and J by 0 bases, with 5 bases of the junction left unmatched.

This chain links TRBV28 with TRBJ1-2; D is unresolved. Germline V gene sequence: CDR1 MDHEN, CDR2 SYDVKM. V lost 0 bases and J 2 bases, leaving 4 bases between the germline ends. The CDR3 is made up of 13 amino acids. The CDR3 loop reads CASSLWGNYGYTF. CDR3 nucleotide sequence: TGTGCCAGCAGTTTATGGGGGAACTATGGCTACACCTTC.

This clonotype was found a few times. The rearrangement joins TRBV9 to TRBJ2-6; no clear D gene. CDR1 SGDLS and CDR2 YYNGEE come from the germline V gene. This CDR3 is built from 13 residues. Trimming removed 0 bases at V and 2 bases at J, with 0 bases between. The CDR3 nucleotides read TGTGCCAGCAGCGTAGCTGGGGCCAACGTCCTGACTTTC. Translation gives CASSVAGANVLTF.

This clonotype occurred a few times. The chain has TRBV3-1 and TRBJ2-7; possible D gene TRBD2, 6 bases. The CDR3 has 12 amino acids. V lost 2 bases to trimming and J lost 10 bases, with 12 bases between them. Germline lookup yields CDR1 LGHDT and CDR2 YNNKEL (reference sequence). CDR3 nucleotides: TGTGCCAGCAGCCAACCCGGGGGACTCCAGTACTTC. Translation gives CASSQPGGLQYF.

This clonotype was recorded only once. V usage is TRBV7-2 and J usage is TRBJ2-7; 7 bases fit TRBD2. V shed 3 bases and J 2 bases; nucleotides not matched to a gene: 10. The CDR3 spans 16 residues. Germline assignment: CDR1 SGHTA and CDR2 FQGNSA. The CDR3 protein is CASSLTSRDFAYEQYF. Here the CDR3 DNA reads TGTGCCAGCAGCTTGACTAGCAGGGACTTTGCCTACGAGCAGTACTTC. The full variable domain, with the rest looked up from reference TRBV7-2 and TRBJ2-7, is GAGVSQSPSNKVTEKGKDVELRCDPISGHTALYWYRQSLGQGLEFLIYFQGNSAPDKSGLPSDRFSAERTGGSVSTLTIQRTQQEDSAVYLCASSLTSRDFAYEQYFGPGTRLTVT.

This clonotype was counted only a few times. The chain carries TRBV7-2 and TRBJ2-5; D possibly corresponds to TRBD1 (5 bases). Germline V gene sequence: CDR1 SGHTA, CDR2 FQGNSA. Trimming stripped 5 bases from V and 1 base from J, with 11 bases between. The CDR3 spans 14 residues. The CDR3 region has the DNA TGTGCCAGCAGCCACGACAGCCTCCAAGAGACCCAGTACTTC. Translation gives CASSHDSLQETQYF.

This chain links TRBV10-3 with TRBJ2-5; D uncertain. The CDR3 sequence is 13 residues long. V shed 2 bases and J shed 7 bases, with 11 bases lying between them. Germline V gene sequence: CDR1 ENHRY, CDR2 SYGVKD. CDR3 nucleotides: TGTGCCATCAGTGAGGTCGCTAGTGTGACCCAGTACTTC. It specifies CAISEVASVTQYF.

The rearrangement uses TRBV25-1 and TRBJ1-2; weak D call: TRBD1 (5 bases). Germline CDR1 reads MGHDK; CDR2 reads SYGVNS. V lost 1 base and J lost 7, with 16 bases in between. This CDR3 is built from 15 residues. The CDR3 spells CASSESGPQYGGYTF. CDR3 coding DNA: TGTGCCAGCAGTGAATCAGGGCCCCAGTATGGTGGCTACACCTTC.

This clonotype was found a few times. J is TRBJ2-3 and V is TRBV7-2; 9 positions match TRBD2. This CDR3 comprises 14 residues. Germline-derived CDR1 and CDR2 are SGHTA and FQGNSA. The junction had 11 bases not matched to a gene; V was cut back by 6 bases and J by 10 bases. CDR3 coding DNA: TGTGCCAGCAGAAGTCTGCGGGAGGGCATTTCGCAGTATTTT. Protein sequence: CASRSLREGISQYF.

This clonotype was counted many times. The chain combines TRBV11-2 with TRBJ2-3; 7 nucleotides agree with TRBD2. The junction had 6 bases not matched to a gene; V was cut back by 5 bases and J by 1 base. CDR1 and CDR2 (germline): SGHAT, FQNNGV. This CDR3 contains 15 residues. CDR3 in DNA: TGTGCCAGCAGCAACGGACTAGGCGGCACAGATACGCAGTATTTT. Translating gives CASSNGLGGTDTQYF.

There are a few counts of this clonotype. This rearrangement joins TRBV6-5 to TRBJ2-3, with 7 nucleotides matching TRBD2. The CDR3 runs to 16 residues. Germline-derived CDR1 and CDR2 are MNHEY and SVGAGI. V trimming: 2 bases; J trimming: 5 bases; junction bases outside the gene matches: 10. CDR3 DNA sequence: TGTGCCAGCAGTTACGGGGGGGAGGGCCCGGGAGATACGCAGTATTTT. Amino acid sequence: CASSYGGEGPGDTQYF.

This sequence joins TRBV12-3 or TRBV12-4 and TRBJ1-5, with 10 bases that match TRBD1. J lost 7 bases, V lost 5 bases, and 8 bases had no gene match. The length of the CDR3 is 15 residues. In DNA, the CDR3 is TGTGCCAGCAGTGGACAGGGGGGATTGAGGCAGCCCCAGCATTTT. This encodes CASSGQGGLRQPQHF.

The chain has TRBV7-2 and TRBJ2-7; D unclear. Germline CDR1 SGHTA, CDR2 FQGNSA. CDR3 size: 14 residues. V was clipped by 1 base and J by 0 bases, with 7 bases between them. This chain's CDR3 is CASSLDYSSYEQYF. The CDR3 region has the DNA TGTGCCAGCAGCTTAGATTATAGCTCCTACGAGCAGTACTTC.

The chain has TRBV5-1 and TRBJ2-2, with D tentatively TRBD1 (6 bases). The V end was cut by 0 bases, the J end by 0 bases, with 9 bases between. CDR1 is SGHRS and CDR2 is YFSETQ in the germline V gene. The CDR3 is 16 residues long. DNA for the CDR3: TGCGCCAGCAGCTTGGGGAGGACAGCGAACACCGGGGAGCTGTTTTTT. Translation: CASSLGRTANTGELFF.

This clonotype was observed a few times. J is TRBJ1-3 and V is TRBV6-5; D gene ambiguous. V was trimmed by 0 bases and J by 0 bases, leaving 9 bases between them. The V gene's germline CDR1 is MNHEY and CDR2 SVGAGI. The CDR3 contains 16 residues. CDR3 in DNA: TGTGCCAGCAGTTACTCGGTCACCGGCTCTGGAAACACCATATATTTT. It is translated as CASSYSVTGSGNTIYF.

The chain uses TRBV5-1 and TRBJ2-2; the D is unclear. This CDR3 region has 15 residues. Between the trimmed V and J ends, which lost 1 base and 0 bases, there was a span of 7 bases. The germline CDR1 and CDR2 sequences are SGHRS and YFSETQ. CDR3 residues: CASSLTAPNTGELFF. The CDR3 DNA reads TGCGCCAGCAGCTTGACAGCCCCGAACACCGGGGAGCTGTTTTTT.